The rows below give T cell receptor beta chains drawn from one sample of a study of cytomegalovirus exposure and HLA in healthy donors. Repertoires were generated with immunoSEQ multiplex PCR, while TCRdb's copy carries only in-frame clones and drops some. The profile shows about 110,000 clones, approximately 82% of them singletons. Sequencing used PBMCs. The receptors originated from a man under 40 in good health and CMV-seropositive. Each CDR3 is given with its conserved first and last residue. A D gene is named only where the DNA matches it firmly. Size is stated for part of the rows, as once, few or many counts, or as a class when the clone is expanded.

v_call,clone_size,d_call,j_call,cdr3_nt,cdr3_aa
TRBV11-2,-,-,TRBJ1-5,TGTGCCAGCAGCTTAGATGACAGATACAGCAATCAGCCCCAGCATTTT,CASSLDDRYSNQPQHF
TRBV7-2,-,TRBD1,TRBJ1-4,TGTGCCAGCAGCCAATGGGACAGGGGCGCAACTAATGAAAAACTGTTTTTT,CASSQWDRGATNEKLFF
TRBV5-4,-,TRBD1,TRBJ2-2,TGTGCCAGCAGCTCACCAAACGGACAGGGGCGGCTGTTTTTT,CASSSPNGQGRLFF
TRBV19,-,-,TRBJ1-2,TGTGCCAGTAGCCCGACTCACAGGCATCAGGTACCCGTCTATGGCTACACCTTC,CASSPTHRHQVPVYGYTF
TRBV11-3,few,TRBD1,TRBJ1-1,TGTGCCAGCAGCTTAGTGACAGGGAGGAACGAAGCTTTCTTT,CASSLVTGRNEAFF
TRBV5-1,once,-,TRBJ2-2,TGCGCCAGCAGCCAGGACAGCTACACCGGGGAGCTGTTTTTT,CASSQDSYTGELFF
TRBV4-1,-,TRBD2,TRBJ2-3,TGCGCCAGCAGCCAAGATAGTGTCCGGACTAGATCCCCTAGCACAGATACGCAGTATTTT,CASSQDSVRTRSPSTDTQYF
TRBV10-3,few,TRBD1,TRBJ2-2,TGTGCCATCAGCGGGACAGGGGTCCCCGGGGAGCTGTTTTTT,CAISGTGVPGELFF
TRBV29-1,-,-,TRBJ2-5,TGCAGCGTTGGCCAGGGGGGTACGGAGACCCAGTACTTC,CSVGQGGTETQYF
TRBV29-1,-,TRBD1,TRBJ1-1,TGCAGCGGTTACAGGGGAGGAAACACTGAAGCTTTCTTT,CSGYRGGNTEAFF
TRBV9,-,-,TRBJ1-2,TGTGCCAGCAGCGCACACAGGGTTTCTAACTATGGCTACACCTTC,CASSAHRVSNYGYTF
TRBV4-1,-,-,TRBJ1-6,TGCGCCAGCAGCCAAGGCAGGCACCCGTATAATTCACCCCTCCACTTT,CASSQGRHPYNSPLHF
TRBV25-1,few,-,TRBJ2-4,TGTGCCAGCAGAAAGGGGTGCGTAAAGTACTTC,CASRKGCVKYF
TRBV6-6,-,TRBD1,TRBJ2-2,TGTGCCAGCACAGGGACAGGGAGGGCCGGGGAGCTGTTTTTT,CASTGTGRAGELFF
TRBV11-2,-,-,TRBJ1-1,TGTGCCAGCAGGGTTTCCAGTGGTGAAGCTTTCTTT,CASRVSSGEAFF
TRBV11-3,-,-,TRBJ2-1,TGTGCCAGCAGCTTAGGGTCAGGGTATAACAATGAGCAGTTCTTC,CASSLGSGYNNEQFF
TRBV6-1,-,-,TRBJ1-2,TGTGCCAGCAGTGAGGGGCCCGACGGAGGGCTTTATGGCTACACCTTC,CASSEGPDGGLYGYTF
TRBV29-1,-,TRBD1,TRBJ1-6,TGCAGCGTTGAAGAGGAGACAGGGGTCGCCGGGGGCTCCTATAATTCACCCCTCCACTTT,CSVEEETGVAGGSYNSPLHF
TRBV15,-,-,TRBJ1-4,TGTGCCACCAGCAGAGACGGGGGAGCCACTAATGAAAAACTGTTTTTT,CATSRDGGATNEKLFF
TRBV9,few,-,TRBJ1-6,TGTGCCAGCAGCCCCACGACAGTCTTGGTTTCACCCCTCCACTTT,CASSPTTVLVSPLHF
TRBV2,-,-,TRBJ1-1,TGTGCCAGCAGTGGGGTGACGGGAATAACCATGAACACTGAAGCTTTCTTT,CASSGVTGITMNTEAFF
TRBV15,-,-,TRBJ1-4,TGTGCCACCTCGGGCCGGGGGGAAAAACTGTTTTTT,CATSGRGEKLFF
TRBV11-2,-,TRBD2,TRBJ2-1,TGTGCCAGCACCCCCCCTGGGACTAGCGGGACCAATGAGCAGTTCTTC,CASTPPGTSGTNEQFF
TRBV27,-,-,TRBJ2-3,TGTGCCAGCAGTTTAACCCCCCCAGGTGGCACAGATACGCAGTATTTT,CASSLTPPGGTDTQYF
TRBV5-6,-,-,TRBJ2-3,TGTGCCAGCAGGGAACTAGGTGGGAGCGGCACAGATACGCAGTATTTT,CASRELGGSGTDTQYF
TRBV20-1,-,-,TRBJ2-5,TGCAGTGGGGGGCAGCGGGAGACCCAGTACTTC,CSGGQRETQYF
TRBV5-1,-,-,TRBJ2-5,TGCGCCAGCAGCTACTACAGGGATCGGACGGAGACCCAGTACTTC,CASSYYRDRTETQYF
TRBV10-3,-,-,TRBJ2-6,TGTGCCATCAGTGACTCACGGAGGGCTAAGAGAGGGGCCAACGTCCTGACTTTC,CAISDSRRAKRGANVLTF
TRBV10-3,once,-,TRBJ2-2,TGTGCCATCAAGGGGTCTAGGGACGGGGAGCTGTTTTTT,CAIKGSRDGELFF
TRBV10-2,-,-,TRBJ1-3,TGCGCCAGCAGACAACAGAGCTCTGGAAACACCATATATTTT,CASRQQSSGNTIYF
TRBV7-9,-,-,TRBJ1-2,TGTGCCAGCAGCTCCAGTCGGACAGAATCTCCTAACTATGGCTACACCTTC,CASSSSRTESPNYGYTF
TRBV27,-,-,TRBJ2-5,TGTGCCAGCAGTTCGCCTCGACAGGGACTGGGAGAGACCCAGTACTTC,CASSSPRQGLGETQYF
TRBV5-1,-,-,TRBJ1-5,TGCGCCAGCAGCTTGAATGGGGCGTGGGGTCAGCCCCAGCATTTT,CASSLNGAWGQPQHF
TRBV7-9,-,TRBD1,TRBJ1-1,TGTGCCAGCAGCTTGACACAGGGGAGCACTGAAGCTTTCTTT,CASSLTQGSTEAFF
TRBV13,once,-,TRBJ2-7,TGTGCCAGCAGCCGCGGGGCAGTTAAGTACTTC,CASSRGAVKYF
TRBV15,-,-,TRBJ2-1,TGTGCCACCAGCAGCCCTTCCGGGTGGGAGCAGTTCTTC,CATSSPSGWEQFF
TRBV19,-,TRBD2,TRBJ2-2,TGTGCCAGTAGTATAGAGGTGGTTGGACTAGCGGGGTCCACCGGGGAGCTGTTTTTT,CASSIEVVGLAGSTGELFF
TRBV6-1,-,TRBD1,TRBJ2-7,TGTGCCAGCAGTCACGGGGACAGGGGGGAGCAGTACTTC,CASSHGDRGEQYF
TRBV5-1,-,-,TRBJ2-7,TGCGCCAGCAGCCTGAGAGATACCTACGAGCAGTACTTC,CASSLRDTYEQYF
TRBV28,-,-,TRBJ2-7,TGTGCCAGCAGTACACCTGCAGGGGTATACGAGCAGTACTTC,CASSTPAGVYEQYF
TRBV11-3,-,-,TRBJ2-3,TGTGCCAGCAGCTTAGGCGGGGGCAGTACAGATACGCAGTATTTT,CASSLGGGSTDTQYF
TRBV7-2,-,TRBD2,TRBJ2-7,TGTGCCAGCAGCTTAGTGGGGGCGCTAGCGGGGGGTCAGGGGGAGCAGTACTTC,CASSLVGALAGGQGEQYF
TRBV12-1,-,-,TRBJ2-2,TGTGCCAGCAGCTTTGAGGGGGCGAGGCGGCACAACGCCGGGGAGCTGTTTTTT,CASSFEGARRHNAGELFF
TRBV4-1,few,-,TRBJ2-1,TGCGCCAGCAGCCAAGCAGGCTACAGGGAGAATGAGCAGTTCTTC,CASSQAGYRENEQFF
TRBV11-2,-,-,TRBJ1-1,TGTGCCAGCAGCTTAGATCGGGGTGGGCATGAAGCTTTCTTT,CASSLDRGGHEAFF
TRBV5-4,-,-,TRBJ1-1,TGTGCCAGCAGCTTGGGGGGCCTTGAAGCTTTCTTT,CASSLGGLEAFF
TRBV6-4,-,TRBD1,TRBJ1-1,TGTGCCAGCAGTAGGGACAGGGTTTCCACTGAAGCTTTCTTT,CASSRDRVSTEAFF
TRBV10-1,-,TRBD1,TRBJ2-2,TGCGCCAGCAGTGAGACCGGGACAGGGCCTACCGGGGAGCTGTTTTTT,CASSETGTGPTGELFF
TRBV30,-,-,TRBJ2-3,TGTGCCTGGAGTATGACGGGATCAGATACGCAGTATTTT,CAWSMTGSDTQYF
TRBV11-2,-,-,TRBJ2-7,TGTGCCAGCAGCCTAAGACAGGTCATTTCCTACGAGCAGTACTTC,CASSLRQVISYEQYF
TRBV5-1,-,TRBD1,TRBJ2-1,TGCGCCAGCAGCCTGGACGGGACAGGGGTCTACAATGAGCAGTTCTTC,CASSLDGTGVYNEQFF
TRBV5-1,-,TRBD1,TRBJ1-5,TGCGCCAGCAGCCCCGGGACAGGGGACGGTCAGCCCCAGCATTTT,CASSPGTGDGQPQHF
TRBV6-6,-,-,TRBJ2-7,TGTGCCAGCAGTCCCCGGCCAGGGCTTGACGAGCAGTACTTC,CASSPRPGLDEQYF
TRBV6-1,-,-,TRBJ1-2,TGTGCCAGCAGAGACTTAGGAGGATTGTACTATGGCTACACCTTC,CASRDLGGLYYGYTF
TRBV28,-,-,TRBJ1-2,TGTGCCAGCAGTTTGGGCCCGTGGGGGGATATAGCTAACTATGGCTACACCTTC,CASSLGPWGDIANYGYTF
TRBV4-1,-,-,TRBJ1-5,TGCGCCAGCAGCCAATTACGACTATGGCCCCAGCATTTT,CASSQLRLWPQHF
TRBV7-8,-,TRBD1,TRBJ1-4,TGTGCCAGCAGCCCGCAAACAGGGGGCCGTGAAAAACTGTTTTTT,CASSPQTGGREKLFF
TRBV5-6,-,-,TRBJ2-3,TGTGCCAGCAGCCCACCGGGGCCAGGGGCGCAGTATTTT,CASSPPGPGAQYF
TRBV29-1,once,-,TRBJ2-6,TGCAGCGTCCACTCTGGGGCCAACGTCCTGACTTTC,CSVHSGANVLTF
TRBV18,-,-,TRBJ1-2,TGTGCCAGCTCGCCATCAGGACAAAATAACTATGGCTACACCTTC,CASSPSGQNNYGYTF